The next 28 T cell receptor beta chains were all read from a single sample in a study of blood T cell repertoires in COVID-19. The assay was immunoSEQ multiplex PCR, and TCRdb's table has in-frame clones only and misses some. The profile shows about 100,000 clones, approximately 81% of them singletons. The sequencing sample was made of peripheral blood. These receptors were obtained from a woman in her seventies with active or convalescent COVID-19.

V and J are TRBV10-3 and TRBJ1-2, with unresolved D. CDR1 is ENHRY, CDR2 SYGVKD, per germline. The V end lost 0 bases, the J end lost 8 bases, and 19 bases lay between the germline ends. This CDR3 has 16 residues. The CDR3 DNA is TGTGCCATCAGTGAGTCTTTAGGCCAGTATGGTAGCGGCTACACCTTC. This sequence encodes CAISESLGQYGSGYTF.

The chain is built from TRBV9 and TRBJ1-2; D call uncertain. CDR1 and CDR2 (germline): SGDLS, YYNGEE. The ends were cut back, 3 bases at V and 0 bases at J, with 6 bases in the middle. The CDR3 is made up of 13 amino acids. For the CDR3, the DNA is TGTGCCAGCAGCGCAACAACTAACTATGGCTACACCTTC. It encodes CASSATTNYGYTF.

This chain connects TRBV27 to TRBJ2-4; TRBD2 matches at 7 bases. The germline gives CDR1 MNHEY, CDR2 SMNVEV (reference sequence). The CDR3 has 17 amino acids. The V and J ends lost 6 bases and 0 bases, in that order; junction bases with no gene match: 11. DNA for the CDR3: TGTGCCAGCAGACCCCTCTACAGCGGGGTAGCCAAAAACATTCAGTACTTC. Residues: CASRPLYSGVAKNIQYF.

The V gene is TRBV6-2 or TRBV6-3, the J gene TRBJ1-5; unclear D gene. This CDR3 is 14 amino acids long. The V gene lost 4 bases and the J gene lost 0 bases, with 7 bases spanning the gap. The germline CDR1 and CDR2 sequences are MNHEY and SVGEGT. The CDR3 here is CASSSVLSNQPQHF. CDR3 nucleotides: TGTGCCAGCAGTTCGGTTCTTAGCAATCAGCCCCAGCATTTT.

The V call is TRBV5-1, the J call TRBJ2-3; D possibly corresponds to TRBD1 (6 bases). This CDR3 region has 15 residues. V lost 3 bases and J lost 0, with 11 bases in between. Per the germline V gene, CDR1 is SGHRS and CDR2 is YFSETQ. The CDR3 loop reads CASSWAQGSTDTQYF. The CDR3 coding sequence is TGCGCCAGCAGCTGGGCACAGGGTAGCACAGATACGCAGTATTTT. Variable domain in full (rest from reference TRBV5-1 and TRBJ2-3): KAGVTQTPRYLIKTRGQQVTLSCSPISGHRSVSWYQQTPGQGLQFLFEYFSETQRNKGNFPGRFSGRQFSNSRSEMNVSTLELGDSALYLCASSWAQGSTDTQYFGPGTRLTVL.

The chain recombines TRBV5-4 with TRBJ2-3; no clear D gene. The ends were cut back, 0 bases at V and 1 base at J, with 3 bases in the middle. The CDR3 loop spans 13 amino acids. Germline CDR1 SGHNT, CDR2 YYREEE (reference sequence). CDR3: CASSLGGTDTQYF. CDR3 DNA sequence: TGTGCCAGCAGCTTGGGAGGCACAGATACGCAGTATTTT.

The V gene is TRBV19, the J gene TRBJ1-2, with 7 bases that match TRBD1. With V trimmed by 3 bases and J by 6 bases, 4 bases remained unmatched. Germline V gene sequence: CDR1 LNHDA, CDR2 SQIVND (reference sequence). There are 13 residues in the CDR3. CDR3 coding DNA: TGTGCCAGTAGTATTCGGCAGGGGGATGGCTACACCTTC. Translated, it gives CASSIRQGDGYTF.

This chain joins TRBV6-1 and TRBJ1-2; 8 bases line up with TRBD1. V lost 4 bases, J lost 1 base, and 11 bases stayed unmatched. Germline CDR1 is MNHNS and CDR2 is SASEGT. The CDR3 sequence is 17 residues long. Here the CDR3 DNA reads TGTGCCAGCAGTGGCGCACCGACAGGGGTCAGTAACTATGGCTACACCTTC. The encoded protein is CASSGAPTGVSNYGYTF.

The chain links TRBV5-6 to TRBJ1-3; weak D call: TRBD1 (5 bases). The germline V gene encodes CDR1 SGHDT and CDR2 YYEEEE. CDR3 length: 16 amino acids. V lost 4 bases to trimming and J lost 0 bases, with 14 bases between them. DNA of the CDR3: TGTGCCAGCAGCCCCCGACAGACCAGCTCTGGAAACACCATATATTTT. Amino acid sequence: CASSPRQTSSGNTIYF. The full variable domain, rest sourced from reference TRBV5-6 and TRBJ1-3, is DAGVTQSPTHLIKTRGQQVTLRCSPKSGHDTVSWYQQALGQGPQFIFQYYEEEERQRGNFPDRFSGHQFPNYSSELNVNALLLGDSALYLCASSPRQTSSGNTIYFGEGSWLTVV.

This clone was seen a single time. The V gene is TRBV28, the J gene TRBJ1-1; 7 bases line up with TRBD1. Germline CDR1 MDHEN, CDR2 SYDVKM. Trimming cost V 2 bases and J 4 bases; bases outside gene matches: 4. The CDR3 contains 14 residues. The CDR3, as DNA: TGTGCCAGCAGTTTACGACAGGGAGTCACTGAAGCTTTCTTT. It yields the protein CASSLRQGVTEAFF.

This rearrangement joins TRBV2 to TRBJ1-2; D is ambiguous. Trimming cost V 4 bases and J 2 bases, with 2 bases left between them. CDR1 SNHLY and CDR2 FYNNEI come from the germline V gene. This CDR3 spans 11 amino acids. CDR3 DNA: TGTGCCAGCAGTGCGAACTATGGCTACACCTTC. This codes for CASSANYGYTF.

V gene TRBV19 combines with J gene TRBJ1-1; D might be TRBD1 (6 bases). The CDR3 length is 15 residues. Germline-derived CDR1 and CDR2 are LNHDA and SQIVND (reference sequence). V was cut by 6 bases and J by 4 bases, with 18 bases left in between. CDR3 region: CASRNDRLRGTEAFF. The DNA for the CDR3 is TGTGCCAGTAGAAACGACAGGCTAAGAGGCACTGAAGCTTTCTTT.

This clone was counted a single time. The chain employs TRBV21-1 and TRBJ1-6; the DNA was not used to check the table's D call, TRBD1. TRBV21-1 corresponds to a pseudogene. CDR3 length equals 14 residues. CDR3 sequence: CASSKQNYNSPLHF. The CDR3 nucleotides are TGTGCCAGCAGCAAACAGAATTATAATTCACCCCTCCACTTT.

This chain uses TRBV27 with TRBJ2-3, with 12 bases fitting TRBD2. The CDR3 is made up of 21 amino acids. The germline gives CDR1 MNHEY, CDR2 SMNVEV (reference sequence). Trimming removed 5 bases from V and 0 bases from J; junction bases left unmatched: 18. For the CDR3, the DNA is TGTGCCAGCAGTCGATTCGGTGTTGGACTAGCGGGGTTGCCGAGCACAGATACGCAGTATTTT. Translating gives CASSRFGVGLAGLPSTDTQYF.

This clone was counted between two and nine times. The gene calls are TRBV3-1 (or the pseudogene TRBV3-2) and TRBJ2-1, with TRBD2 identical over 7 bases. The CDR3 contains 15 residues. Germline V gene sequence: CDR1 LGHDT, CDR2 YNNKEL (reference sequence). Trimming at V came to 0 bases and at J to 5 bases, leaving 4 bases not matched to a gene. The CDR3 spells CASSQDLRENNEQFF. The CDR3 DNA reads TGTGCCAGCAGCCAAGATTTGCGGGAGAACAATGAGCAGTTCTTC.

The V and J genes are TRBV2 and TRBJ1-1, with 9 bases identical to TRBD1. The CDR3 runs 14 residues. V lost 0 bases and J lost 7; bases outside the gene matches: 3. Germline V CDR1 and CDR2: SNHLY, FYNNEI. CDR3 sequence (DNA): TGTGCCAGCAGTGAAGCTGGGACAGGGAATGAAGCTTTCTTT. This sequence encodes CASSEAGTGNEAFF.

The V and J genes are TRBV10-3 and TRBJ2-1; 9 bases map to TRBD1. There are 16 residues in the CDR3. The V gene end was trimmed by 4 bases and the J gene end by 3 bases; junction bases not matched to a gene: 7. Germline values: CDR1 ENHRY, CDR2 SYGVKD. As DNA, the CDR3 is TGTGCCATCAGTGCCCCCTTGACAGGGGGCTACAATGAGCAGTTCTTC. It translates to CAISAPLTGGYNEQFF.

The chain employs TRBV2 and TRBJ2-1; 7 bases match TRBD2. The CDR3 is 14 amino acids. With 6 bases clipped from V and 7 bases from J, the junction kept 9 bases outside the gene matches. CDR1 and CDR2 (germline): SNHLY, FYNNEI. CDR3 sequence reads: CASRASGNQNEQFF. CDR3 DNA sequence: TGTGCCAGCAGGGCCAGCGGGAACCAAAATGAGCAGTTCTTC.

V is TRBV11-3 and J is TRBJ2-2; 7 bases are shared with TRBD1. The CDR3 sequence is 15 residues long. The germline V gene has CDR1 SGHNT and CDR2 YENEEA. V was pared by 0 bases and J by 4 bases, with 2 bases of the junction left unmatched. Written as DNA, the CDR3 is TGTGCCAGCAGCTTAGAGGCAGGGGGCACCGGGGAGCTGTTTTTT. It is translated as CASSLEAGGTGELFF.

This chain joins TRBV5-8 and TRBJ2-3; D ambiguous. This CDR3 contains 16 residues. V was shortened by 4 bases and J by 2 bases, with 17 bases between the two germline ends. The germline gives CDR1 SGHTS, CDR2 YDEGEE. The CDR3 bases are TGTGCCAGCAGCGCAGGATTCACCGGTGTCACAGATACGCAGTATTTT. Its translation is CASSAGFTGVTDTQYF.

The chain combines TRBV6-5 with TRBJ2-1; D is possibly TRBD1 (5 bases). The CDR3 is 14 amino acids. Germline CDR1 MNHEY, CDR2 SVGAGI. V was pared by 6 bases and J by 8 bases, with 17 bases between. In DNA form, the CDR3 reads TGTGCCAGCAGGGGCCGGACAAAAAGCCATGAGCAGTTCTTC. It is translated as CASRGRTKSHEQFF.

The chain links TRBV4-1 to TRBJ2-1, with 7 bases identical to TRBD2. This CDR3 has 13 amino acids. V shed 3 bases and J 10 bases; nucleotides not matched to a gene: 6. Per germline, CDR1 MGHRA and CDR2 YSYEKL. CDR3 nucleotides: TGCGCCAGCAGCCAGATTTCGGGGGGAGAGCAGTTCTTC. Its translation: CASSQISGGEQFF.

The chain recombines TRBV5-1 with TRBJ1-4, with D possibly matching TRBD1 (6 bases). The germline V and J ends were trimmed by 0 bases and 7 bases, with 10 bases remaining between them. Germline CDR1 reads SGHRS; CDR2 reads YFSETQ. This CDR3 has 14 residues. DNA of the CDR3: TGCGCCAGCAGCTTGGACAGGGTCGGTGAAAAACTGTTTTTT. It yields the protein CASSLDRVGEKLFF.

CDR3 amino acids: CASSRGTGKKPWTGELFF. The CDR3 DNA reads TGTGCCAGTAGTAGGGGGACAGGGAAGAAACCCTGGACCGGGGAGCTGTTTTTT. The V and J genes are TRBV19 and TRBJ2-2; TRBD1 matches 9 bases. Losses at the gene ends were 4 bases for V and 5 bases for J; bases not matched to a gene: 14. Germline V gives CDR1 LNHDA, CDR2 SQIVND (reference sequence). The CDR3 extends over 18 amino acids.

The J gene is TRBJ1-2, the V gene TRBV28; D possibly corresponds to TRBD1 (6 bases). CDR1 is MDHEN, CDR2 SYDVKM, per germline. The CDR3 contains 16 residues. V lost 2 bases to trimming and J lost 3 bases, with 16 bases between them. The CDR3 bases are TGTGCCAGCAGTTTACAAATCACAGGACAGTACTATGGCTACACCTTC. Protein product: CASSLQITGQYYGYTF.

The V and J genes are TRBV3-1 (or the pseudogene TRBV3-2) and TRBJ2-1; D is ambiguous. The CDR3 sequence is 15 residues long. V gave up 0 bases and J gave up 4 bases, with 10 bases separating them. In germline, CDR1 is LGHDT, CDR2 YNNKEL (reference sequence). In nucleotides, the CDR3 is TGTGCCAGCAGCCAAGATACGCGCCCTTACAATGAGCAGTTCTTC. Encoded protein: CASSQDTRPYNEQFF.

This clone came up a few times. Distinct nucleotide sequences in the sample also encode this CDR3. CDR3: CASSRDREETQYF. For the CDR3, the DNA is TGTGCCAGCAGTCGGGACAGGGAAGAGACCCAGTACTTC. The chain recombines TRBV2 with TRBJ2-5; TRBD1 matches at 9 bases. Trimming at V came to 5 bases and at J to 3 bases, leaving 1 base not matched to a gene. The CDR3 consists of 13 residues. CDR1 is SNHLY, CDR2 FYNNEI, per germline.

This chain links TRBV5-1 with TRBJ1-2; D gene uncertain. V lost 0 bases, J lost 3 bases, and 6 bases lay in between. This CDR3 has 13 residues. Germline assignment: CDR1 SGHRS and CDR2 YFSETQ. CDR3 in DNA: TGCGCCAGCAGCTTGGGGCCAGACTATGGCTACACCTTC. The encoded protein is CASSLGPDYGYTF.